Listed below are T cell receptor beta chains from one sample, sequenced in a study of T cell responses to AZD1222 COVID-19 vaccine. Data came from immunoSEQ multiplex PCR; TCRdb stores just in-frame clones and leaves some out. In the table there are some 140,000 clones, about 88% of which are singletons. This specimen consisted of peripheral blood, obtained on day 0 of AZD1222 vaccination. The receptors were gathered from an adult in good health. CDR3s include the opening cysteine and the closing phenylalanine or tryptophan. A D gene is named only where the DNA matches it firmly. Some rows mark clone size as missing; the rest say once, few, many or name a class of expanded clone.

v_call	d_call	j_call	clone_size	cdr3_aa	cdr3_nt
TRBV6-5	-	TRBJ1-2	few	CASRTGTPTNYGYTF	TGTGCCAGCAGGACGGGGACGCCCACTAACTATGGCTACACCTTC
TRBV5-8	TRBD1	TRBJ2-1	-	CASRWTGGRHSYNEQFF	TGTGCCAGCAGATGGACAGGGGGCCGACACTCCTACAATGAGCAGTTCTTC
TRBV27	-	TRBJ2-3	-	CASSPVPSTDTQYF	TGTGCCAGCAGTCCTGTCCCTAGCACAGATACGCAGTATTTT
TRBV2	TRBD1	TRBJ1-6	few	CAIAGQGVSPLHF	TGTGCCATCGCGGGACAGGGGGTTTCACCCCTCCACTTT
TRBV7-8	-	TRBJ1-1	-	CASSLERGRGRRNTEAFF	TGTGCCAGCAGCTTAGAGCGGGGGAGGGGAAGGAGGAACACTGAAGCTTTCTTT
TRBV14	TRBD1	TRBJ1-6	-	CASSQDSRQGASSPLHF	TGTGCCAGCAGCCAAGATTCGAGACAGGGGGCAAGTTCACCCCTCCACTTT
TRBV7-9	-	TRBJ2-7	-	CASSLGLLAGEQYF	TGTGCCAGCAGCTTAGGGCTCCTGGCGGGGGAGCAGTACTTC
TRBV5-6	-	TRBJ2-7	-	CASSLGFRATYEQYF	TGTGCCAGCAGCTTAGGATTCAGGGCCACCTACGAGCAGTACTTC
TRBV3-1/TRBV3-2	-	TRBJ2-7	-	CASSPQGPSRYEQYF	TGTGCCAGCAGCCCCCAAGGGCCGTCTAGGTACGAGCAGTACTTC
TRBV11-2	TRBD1	TRBJ1-4	-	CASSRTGVREKLFF	TGTGCCAGCAGCCGGACAGGGGTCCGGGAAAAACTGTTTTTT
TRBV9	TRBD1	TRBJ1-2	-	CASSEGTGVYGYTF	TGTGCCAGCAGCGAGGGGACAGGGGTCTATGGCTACACCTTC
TRBV5-6	-	TRBJ1-2	-	CASSLAPGSNYGYTF	TGTGCCAGCAGCTTGGCCCCGGGTTCAAACTATGGCTACACCTTC
TRBV25-1	-	TRBJ2-7	-	CASSESVQPNSPHNEQYF	TGTGCCAGCAGTGAATCGGTTCAGCCCAATTCACCACACAACGAGCAGTACTTC
TRBV6-5	TRBD1	TRBJ1-2	many	CASSRTGSYGYTF	TGTGCCAGCAGTCGGACAGGGAGCTATGGCTACACCTTC
TRBV20-1	-	TRBJ1-5	-	CSASRGTSQPQHF	TGCAGTGCTAGTAGGGGGACTAGTCAGCCCCAGCATTTT
TRBV12-3/TRBV12-4	-	TRBJ1-1	-	CASMTGLNTEAFF	TGTGCCAGCATGACAGGATTGAACACTGAAGCTTTCTTT
TRBV2	TRBD1	TRBJ2-7	once	CASSRDRNSYEQYF	TGTGCCAGCAGTCGGGACAGGAACTCCTACGAGCAGTACTTC
TRBV5-6	TRBD1	TRBJ1-1	-	CASSLDRGRTEAFF	TGTGCCAGCAGCTTGGACAGGGGGCGGACTGAAGCTTTCTTT
TRBV7-2	-	TRBJ2-7	-	CASSLALNYEQYF	TGTGCCAGCAGCCTCGCCCTGAACTACGAGCAGTACTTC
TRBV9	-	TRBJ1-1	-	CASSVGPNANTEAFF	TGTGCCAGCAGCGTAGGACCCAATGCGAACACTGAAGCTTTCTTT
TRBV20-1	-	TRBJ2-7	-	CSATLPPQQYF	TGCAGTGCAACCCTACCCCCGCAGCAGTACTTC
TRBV19	TRBD1	TRBJ1-4	-	CASSIGRQGVGEKLFF	TGTGCCAGTAGTATAGGCCGACAGGGGGTAGGCGAAAAACTGTTTTTT
TRBV3-1/TRBV3-2	-	TRBJ1-2	-	CASSQVQAPWYGYTF	TGTGCCAGCAGCCAAGTTCAGGCGCCTTGGTATGGCTACACCTTC
TRBV2	-	TRBJ1-5	-	CASSELEYQPQHF	TGTGCCAGCAGTGAGTTAGAATATCAGCCCCAGCATTTT
TRBV6-5	TRBD1	TRBJ1-2	-	CASRDPGGYGYTF	TGTGCCAGCAGGGACCCAGGGGGCTATGGCTACACCTTC
TRBV6-6	TRBD2	TRBJ2-7	-	CASRRDYPYEQYF	TGTGCCAGCAGGAGGGACTATCCCTACGAGCAGTACTTC
TRBV12-3/TRBV12-4	-	TRBJ1-1	-	CASILGGGREAFF	TGTGCCAGCATCTTAGGAGGGGGTCGCGAAGCTTTCTTT
TRBV18	-	TRBJ1-1	-	CASSPLNLVGNTEAFF	TGTGCCAGCTCACCATTGAATTTGGTCGGGAACACTGAAGCTTTCTTT
TRBV9	TRBD1	TRBJ1-6	-	CASSFSGQGNSPLHF	TGTGCCAGCAGCTTTAGCGGACAGGGGAATTCACCCCTCCACTTT
TRBV7-9	TRBD1	TRBJ1-1	-	CASSARQGPAFF	TGTGCCAGCAGCGCCAGACAGGGACCAGCTTTCTTT
TRBV7-2	-	TRBJ2-7	-	CASSKGGSPPFEQYF	TGTGCCAGCAGCAAGGGGGGCAGTCCTCCTTTCGAGCAGTACTTC
TRBV15	TRBD2	TRBJ2-3	-	CATSTGTSVTDTQYF	TGTGCCACCAGCACAGGGACTAGCGTCACAGATACGCAGTATTTT
TRBV5-1	TRBD1	TRBJ2-7	-	CASSLLPRQGADEQYF	TGCGCCAGCAGCCTACTTCCCCGACAGGGGGCCGACGAGCAGTACTTC
TRBV3-1/TRBV3-2	TRBD1	TRBJ2-7	-	CATGTGESREQYF	TGTGCCACGGGGACAGGGGAATCTCGGGAGCAGTACTTC
TRBV28	TRBD1	TRBJ1-6	-	CASRSGTGVSPLHF	TGTGCCAGCAGGTCCGGGACAGGGGTTTCACCCCTCCACTTT
TRBV28	TRBD1	TRBJ1-1	-	CASSFGTGDNTEAFF	TGTGCCAGCAGTTTTGGGACAGGGGACAACACTGAAGCTTTCTTT
TRBV18	-	TRBJ2-3	-	CASSRQSDTQYF	TGTGCCAGCTCTCGGCAGTCAGATACGCAGTATTTT
TRBV13	-	TRBJ2-1	-	CASSLGRLGNEQFF	TGTGCCAGCAGCTTAGGCCGGTTGGGGAATGAGCAGTTCTTC
TRBV18	-	TRBJ2-3	-	CASSPKGDTQYF	TGTGCCAGCTCACCGAAGGGGGATACGCAGTATTTT
TRBV9	-	TRBJ1-1	-	CASSTTGFMNTEAFF	TGTGCCAGCAGCACCACGGGCTTTATGAACACTGAAGCTTTCTTT
TRBV19	-	TRBJ1-6	-	CASRGEAVHSPLHF	TGTGCCAGTAGAGGGGAAGCGGTTCATTCACCCCTCCACTTT
TRBV7-8	-	TRBJ1-2	-	CASSLDPASYGYTF	TGTGCCAGCAGCTTAGACCCAGCCTCCTATGGCTACACCTTC
TRBV7-9	TRBD1	TRBJ1-2	-	CASSLATGPINYGYTF	TGTGCCAGCAGCTTAGCGACAGGGCCGATTAACTATGGCTACACCTTC
TRBV7-2	TRBD2	TRBJ2-2	-	CASSPTSGATGELFF	TGTGCCAGCAGCCCGACTAGCGGGGCCACCGGGGAGCTGTTTTTT
TRBV5-1	-	TRBJ2-1	-	CASSLVQGRNEQFF	TGCGCCAGCAGCTTGGTTCAGGGGCGAAATGAGCAGTTCTTC
TRBV5-5	-	TRBJ1-1	-	CASSWVSTTEAFF	TGTGCCAGCAGCTGGGTCTCAACCACTGAAGCTTTCTTT
TRBV5-4	-	TRBJ2-5	once	CASFPKVQGVETQYF	TGTGCCAGCTTCCCAAAGGTGCAGGGAGTCGAGACCCAGTACTTC
TRBV29-1	TRBD1	TRBJ2-1	-	CSADRGSYNEQFF	TGCAGCGCCGACAGGGGGTCCTACAATGAGCAGTTCTTC
TRBV18	-	TRBJ1-1	-	CASSPVMNTEAFF	TGTGCCAGCTCACCCGTGATGAACACTGAAGCTTTCTTT
TRBV7-2	TRBD1	TRBJ1-1	-	CASSGGTGNTEAFF	TGTGCCAGCAGCGGCGGGACAGGGAACACTGAAGCTTTCTTT
TRBV28	-	TRBJ1-2	-	CASSWTAVNYGYTF	TGTGCCAGCAGTTGGACAGCAGTTAACTATGGCTACACCTTC